The 3 T cell receptor beta chains below were found in one sample sequenced in a study of shared clonotypes between healthy human individuals. Generated by immunoSEQ multiplex PCR, the TCRdb table keeps only in-frame clones and is missing some. The sample shows approximately 1.5 million clones, roughly 98.5% of them seen only once. Input material: naive CD4+ T cells sorted from blood. Described subset: CD45RA+ positively selected. Receptors originate from a man aged 25 to 40 in good health.

The gene calls are TRBV18 and TRBJ2-2; 10 nucleotides line up with TRBD2. The CDR3 has 15 residues. From germline, CDR1 is KGHSH and CDR2 LQKENI. Trimming removed 6 bases from V and 7 bases from J; junction bases left unmatched: 8. CDR3 DNA sequence: TGTGCCAGCTCCTCAGTCCGGACTAGCGGCGGGGAGCTGTTTTTT. Protein product: CASSSVRTSGGELFF.

This clone is a singleton in its sample. The J gene is TRBJ1-5, the V gene TRBV12-5; 8 bases map to TRBD1. Germline lookup yields CDR1 LGHNT and CDR2 FRNRAP. The CDR3 contains 22 residues. V lost 0 bases, J lost 0 bases, and 19 bases stayed unmatched. CDR3 nucleotides: TGTGCTAGTGGTTTGGTCGACTTGAAGAGGACAGGGAGGGCTTATAGCAATCAGCCCCAGCATTTT. It is translated as CASGLVDLKRTGRAYSNQPQHF.

Written as DNA, the CDR3 is TGTGCCGACAATCCGCGGGGACAGCCCGGAGCCAAAAACATTCAGTACTTC. Residues: CADNPRGQPGAKNIQYF. The chain combines TRBV5-8 with TRBJ2-4; possibly TRBD1 for D (7 bases). This CDR3 comprises 17 residues. V was cut by 10 bases and J by 0 bases, with 23 bases left in between. Germline values: CDR1 SGHTS, CDR2 YDEGEE.